This entry lists 16 T cell receptor beta chains sequenced from one sample in a study of immune cell composition in non-small cell lung cancer. Data came from immunoSEQ multiplex PCR; TCRdb stores just in-frame clones and leaves some out. The repertoire holds 5,000 to 7,000 clones, with approximately 80% as singletons. Normal lung was sampled as far from the tumour as possible, at least 3 cm. Specimen: non-adjacent lung tissue. These receptors were taken from a human donor with non-small cell lung cancer.

J is TRBJ2-7 and V is TRBV7-2; possible D gene TRBD1, 5 bases. The CDR3 is 14 amino acids. V dropped 7 bases and J dropped 2 bases, with 15 bases sitting between them. Per the germline V gene, CDR1 is SGHTA and CDR2 is FQGNSA. For the CDR3, the DNA is TGTGCCAGCATCTCTAGGGTGGGGCCCTACGAGCAGTACTTC. Amino acids: CASISRVGPYEQYF.

The chain employs TRBV9 and TRBJ2-7; 8 positions agree with TRBD1. CDR3 length: 14 residues. Trimming cost V 4 bases and J 4 bases; bases outside gene matches: 7. CDR1 and CDR2 from the germline V gene are SGDLS and YYNGEE. The CDR3 sequence: CASSPGQEIYEQYF. DNA for the CDR3: TGTGCCAGCAGCCCGGGACAGGAGATTTACGAGCAGTACTTC.

The V and J genes are TRBV6-6 and TRBJ1-2; TRBD1 matches at 8 bases. This CDR3 spans 15 amino acids. With 2 bases clipped from V and 3 bases from J, the junction kept 5 bases outside the gene matches. The germline CDR1 and CDR2 sequences are MNHNY and SVGAGI (reference sequence). Here the CDR3 DNA reads TGTGCCAGCAGTTACGGACAGGGCTATGACTATGGCTACACCTTC. Residues: CASSYGQGYDYGYTF.

This clone was counted a few times. This chain uses TRBV27 with TRBJ2-1, with D possibly TRBD2 on 7 matching bases. Germline CDR1 and CDR2: MNHEY and SMNVEV (reference sequence). The CDR3 extends over 17 amino acids. Deletions cut 1 base from V and 9 bases from J, with 22 bases between. CDR3 nucleotides: TGTGCCAGCAGTTTATACGGCGGGGGCGGGAGTGGCGGTGAGCAGTTCTTC. It specifies CASSLYGGGGSGGEQFF.

This CDR3 reads CSATSTRGYTF. The CDR3 coding sequence is TGCAGTGCTACCTCAACTAGAGGCTACACCTTC. This chain links TRBV20-1 with TRBJ1-2, with D unclear. This CDR3 has 11 residues. V lost 4 bases, J lost 8 bases, and 11 bases lay in between. CDR1 and CDR2 from the germline V gene are DFQATT and SNEGSKA (reference sequence).

The chain carries TRBV10-2 and TRBJ2-2; 9 bases are shared with TRBD1. Germline V gives CDR1 WSHSY, CDR2 SAAADI. Germline trimming cut 7 bases from V and 7 bases from J; bases unmatched to any gene: 7. This CDR3 comprises 14 residues. In nucleotides, the CDR3 is TGCGCCAGCAACCAACAGGGGGCCAGCGGGGAGCTGTTTTTT. As protein: CASNQQGASGELFF.

The rearrangement uses TRBV6-1 and TRBJ2-3; no definite D call. The CDR3 runs to 12 residues. Germline CDR1 reads MNHNS; CDR2 reads SASEGT. With 1 base removed from V and 7 bases from J, the gap between germline ends came to 6 bases. The CDR3 DNA reads as TGTGCCAGCAGTGAAGAAGCGAATACGCAGTATTTT. Its translation is CASSEEANTQYF.

This rearrangement joins TRBV5-1 to TRBJ2-3, with TRBD2 matching over 7 bases. The ends lost 4 bases at V and 2 bases at J; junction bases unmatched: 4. This CDR3 spans 14 amino acids. Germline V gene data show CDR1 as SGHRS and CDR2 as YFSETQ. CDR3 protein: CASSTGTITDTQYF. The CDR3, as DNA: TGCGCCAGCAGCACCGGGACTATCACAGATACGCAGTATTTT.

This chain connects TRBV7-8 to TRBJ2-7; the match to TRBD1 covers 8 bases. The V gene end was trimmed by 5 bases and the J gene end by 6 bases; junction bases not matched to a gene: 12. This CDR3 is 15 amino acids long. CDR1 and CDR2 from the germline V gene are SGHVS and FQNEAQ. This chain's CDR3 is CASSPSTQGASEQYF. The CDR3 bases are TGTGCCAGCAGCCCCTCAACGCAGGGGGCAAGCGAGCAGTACTTC.

This clone has only a few counts. V gene TRBV29-1 combines with J gene TRBJ1-5; D gene uncertain. CDR3 length: 13 residues. With 4 bases removed from V and 2 bases from J, the gap between germline ends came to 9 bases. From germline, CDR1 is SQVTM and CDR2 ANQGSEA. CDR3 nucleotides: TGCAGCGTTGCTGACCAGGGCAATCAGCCCCAGCATTTT. Residues: CSVADQGNQPQHF.

V gene TRBV5-6 combines with J gene TRBJ1-5; 8 nucleotides line up with TRBD1. This CDR3 spans 15 amino acids. With V trimmed by 4 bases and J by 4 bases, 7 bases remained unmatched. Germline CDR1 reads SGHDT; CDR2 reads YYEEEE. CDR3 amino acids: CASSDAGQGNQPQHF. The CDR3 DNA reads TGTGCCAGCAGCGACGCTGGACAGGGTAATCAGCCCCAGCATTTT. Complete variable domain (other parts from reference TRBV5-6 and TRBJ1-5): DAGVTQSPTHLIKTRGQQVTLRCSPKSGHDTVSWYQQALGQGPQFIFQYYEEEERQRGNFPDRFSGHQFPNYSSELNVNALLLGDSALYLCASSDAGQGNQPQHFGDGTRLSIL.

The chain combines TRBV4-3 with TRBJ1-4; TRBD1 might be the D (5 bases). Trimming pared 2 bases from V and 0 bases from J, leaving 10 bases between. Germline V gives CDR1 LGHNA, CDR2 YSLEER. This CDR3 has 16 residues. The CDR3 sequence is CASSQQRTSTNEKLFF. For the CDR3, the DNA is TGCGCCAGCAGCCAACAAAGGACATCAACTAATGAAAAACTGTTTTTT.

This chain connects TRBV30 to TRBJ2-7; 8 bases are a match to TRBD2. The junction had 7 bases not matched to a gene; V was cut back by 2 bases and J by 4 bases. CDR3 length equals 14 residues. Germline assignment: CDR1 GTSNPN and CDR2 SVGIG (reference sequence). The CDR3 is CAWSRPPGGYEQYF. CDR3 bases: TGTGCCTGGAGTCGACCCCCGGGGGGGTACGAGCAGTACTTC.

The rearrangement joins TRBV6-1 to TRBJ2-7; 10 bases match TRBD2. The junction had 0 bases not matched to a gene; V was cut back by 1 base and J by 0 bases. CDR1 is MNHNS and CDR2 is SASEGT in the germline V gene. This CDR3 is built from 15 residues. The CDR3 coding sequence is TGTGCCAGCAGTGAAGGGACTAGCGGCTCCTACGAGCAGTACTTC. Translation gives CASSEGTSGSYEQYF.

The CDR3 nucleotides are TGCGCCAGCACGGAACCACCCAGGGGCGAGCAGTACTTC. Translated: CASTEPPRGEQYF. The chain joins TRBV5-1 to TRBJ2-7, with D maybe TRBD1 (6 bases). Trimming pared 6 bases from V and 6 bases from J, leaving 16 bases between. The CDR3 consists of 13 residues. Germline CDR1 is SGHRS and CDR2 is YFSETQ.

This clone came up once. V is TRBV2 and J is TRBJ2-5, with D possibly matching TRBD2 (6 bases). Germline CDR1 and CDR2: SNHLY and FYNNEI. V gave up 6 bases and J gave up 5 bases, with 19 bases separating them. The CDR3 has 15 amino acids. The CDR3 spells CASSLTAGFGETQYF. The CDR3 DNA is TGTGCCAGCAGCCTGACGGCGGGGTTTGGGGAGACCCAGTACTTC. The full variable domain, rest sourced from reference TRBV2 and TRBJ2-5, is EPEVTQTPSHQVTQMGQEVILRCVPISNHLYFYWYRQILGQKVEFLVSFYNNEISEKSEIFDDQFSVERPDGSNFTLKIRSTKLEDSAMYFCASSLTAGFGETQYFGPGTRLLVL.